This entry describes one TCR beta chain. V trimming: 4 bases; J trimming: 5 bases; junction bases outside the gene matches: 9. The CDR3 runs to 15 residues. The V gene's germline CDR1 is SGHNT and CDR2 YYREEE (reference sequence). These data originate in a study of cytomegalovirus exposure and HLA in healthy donors. PCR used 60 Vbeta primers and 13 Jbeta primers. In the original analysis: Roughly 9.9 million shared chains were among the approximately 87 million unique TCR beta chains that a later analysis counted. Repertoires were generated with immunoSEQ multiplex PCR, while TCRdb's copy carries only in-frame clones and drops some. V and J calls and clone size come straight from that table; D and trimming were deduced from the DNA. Recorded for this sample: about 200,000 clones.

The gene calls are TRBV5-4 and TRBJ2-1, with TRBD2 identical over 7 bases. The receptor was isolated from a woman between 25 and 40 years old in good health and CMV-seropositive. Sample: PBMCs. The DNA of the CDR3 is TGTGCCAGCAGCGGGCAACTAGCGATCGACAATGAGCAGTTCTTC. It is translated as CASSGQLAIDNEQFF. The full variable domain, in which reference TRBV5-4 and TRBJ2-1 provide the parts outside the CDR3, is ETGVTQSPTHLIKTRGQQVTLRCSSQSGHNTVSWYQQALGQGPQFIFQYYREEENGRGNFPPRFSGLQFPNYSSELNVNALELDDSALYLCASSGQLAIDNEQFFGPGTRLTVL.